The T cell receptor beta chain described here comes from a study of vaccination effects on CD4 cells after COVID-19. Culture proceeded for approximately nine days, and CD4+ T cells were then isolated. None of the vaccinated had previously contracted SARS-CoV-2, and their nucleocapsid antibodies tested negative. Concerning this clone itself: Antigen specificity is unknown.

CDR1 and CDR2 (germline): SGHVS, FQNEAQ. V lost 3 bases, J lost 5 bases, and 10 bases stayed unmatched. The CDR3 consists of 16 residues. Generated by immunoSEQ multiplex PCR, the TCRdb table keeps only in-frame clones and is missing some. The table records more than 35,000 clones, over 80% of them present only once. The TCR sequence derives from a human donor who received a COVID-19 vaccine. The rearrangement uses TRBV7-8 and TRBJ2-5; TRBD2 matches at 9 bases. The sample consisted of CD4+ T cells from PBMCs cultured without peptide, taken before COVID-19 vaccination. As DNA, the CDR3 is TGTGCCAGCAGCTTCGTAGGGCGCGGGGGGGTTGAGACCCAGTACTTC. Its translation is CASSFVGRGGVETQYF.